The rows below give T cell receptor beta chains drawn from one sample of a study of blood T cell repertoires in COVID-19. This table comes from immunoSEQ multiplex PCR, and its TCRdb copy is limited to in-frame clones, with some not included. This table holds some 250,000 clones, 80% to 90% found once. Material for sequencing was PBMCs or T cells enriched from blood (not recorded which). The receptors derive from a woman in her 50s who had recovered from COVID-19. The CDR3 runs from the conserved cysteine through the conserved F or W. D genes are given only for firm matches. Part of the rows lack a size; the others show once, few, many or a class for expanded clones.

TRBJ2-7	15	TRBD1	TRBV27	NA	CASRNPGTGSHEQYF	TGTGCCAGCCGAAATCCCGGGACAGGGAGCCACGAGCAGTACTTC
TRBJ2-6	18	NA	TRBV19	NA	CASSIVAGALSGANVLTF	TGTGCCAGTAGTATAGTAGCAGGGGCCCTCTCTGGGGCCAACGTCCTGACTTTC
TRBJ2-7	15	NA	TRBV4-1	NA	CASSLGSGLSYEQYF	TGCGCCAGCAGCCTCGGTTCAGGTCTATCCTACGAGCAGTACTTC
TRBJ2-7	11	NA	TRBV28	NA	CASSSHYEQYF	TGTGCCAGCAGTTCCCACTACGAGCAGTACTTC
TRBJ2-7	17	NA	TRBV5-1	NA	CASSLGPNTGTIYEQYF	TGCGCCAGCAGCTTGGGCCCAAACACCGGGACAATCTACGAGCAGTACTTC
TRBJ2-6	17	NA	TRBV10-3	NA	CAISEEQGMSGANVLTF	TGTGCCATCAGTGAGGAGCAGGGTATGTCCGGGGCCAACGTCCTGACTTTC
TRBJ2-7	13	NA	TRBV2	NA	CASSEGQSYEQYF	TGTGCCAGCAGTGAAGGACAGTCCTACGAGCAGTACTTC
TRBJ1-1	14	NA	TRBV28	NA	CASSLGGMNTEAFF	TGTGCCAGCAGTTTGGGGGGGATGAACACTGAAGCTTTCTTT
TRBJ1-2	15	TRBD1	TRBV7-2	NA	CASSFTGGLGYGYTF	TGTGCCAGCAGCTTCACAGGGGGCTTGGGCTATGGCTACACCTTC
TRBJ2-1	14	NA	TRBV28	NA	CASSPLASYNEQFF	TGTGCCAGCAGTCCGCTAGCCTCCTACAATGAGCAGTTCTTC
TRBJ2-7	15	NA	TRBV6-1	NA	CASSEGGRGDYEQYF	TGTGCCAGCAGTGAAGGCGGCAGGGGGGACTACGAGCAGTACTTC
TRBJ2-3	15	NA	TRBV6-5	NA	CASSYTLGTPDTQYF	TGTGCCAGCAGTTACACCCTCGGTACCCCAGATACGCAGTATTTT
TRBJ2-1	16	TRBD2	TRBV5-4	NA	CASSWGLAGGQGEQFF	TGTGCCAGCAGCTGGGGACTAGCGGGAGGGCAAGGTGAGCAGTTCTTC
TRBJ1-2	14	NA	TRBV28	NA	CASSLTGANYGYTF	TGTGCCAGCAGTTTAACAGGAGCTAACTATGGCTACACCTTC
TRBJ1-2	16	TRBD1	TRBV28	once	CASSLPGQGILRGYTF	TGTGCCAGCAGTTTACCGGGACAGGGCATTTTGAGAGGCTACACCTTC
TRBJ2-1	18	NA	TRBV10-3	few	CATSGGKGVGGGYNEQFF	TGTGCCACCAGTGGGGGGAAGGGGGTAGGAGGAGGATACAATGAGCAGTTCTTC
TRBJ1-3	14	TRBD1	TRBV28	NA	CATEDRVTRDTIYF	TGTGCCACTGAAGACAGGGTGACCCGGGACACCATATATTTT
TRBJ2-1	16	NA	TRBV7-2	NA	CASSFQGRSSYNEQFF	TGTGCCAGCAGCTTTCAGGGGCGGAGCTCCTACAATGAGCAGTTCTTC
TRBJ2-7	16	TRBD2	TRBV4-2	many	CASSQEDGTSGYEQYF	TGTGCCAGCAGCCAAGAAGACGGGACTAGCGGGTACGAGCAGTACTTC
TRBJ2-3	15	NA	TRBV6-5	once	CASSYRWQGTDTQYF	TGTGCCAGCAGTTATCGATGGCAAGGCACAGATACGCAGTATTTT
TRBJ2-1	15	NA	TRBV6-5	NA	CASSYGALSYNEQFF	TGTGCCAGCAGTTACGGAGCACTCTCCTACAATGAGCAGTTCTTC
TRBJ2-5	15	NA	TRBV4-1	NA	CASSPAESGRETQYF	TGCGCCAGCAGCCCAGCAGAGTCTGGGCGAGAGACCCAGTACTTC
TRBJ2-3	15	TRBD1	TRBV28	NA	CASRVTGGRVDTQYF	TGTGCCAGCAGGGTGACAGGGGGCAGGGTGGATACGCAGTATTTT
TRBJ2-7	14	TRBD1	TRBV5-1	NA	CASSFTGQGVEQYF	TGCGCCAGCAGCTTCACGGGACAGGGGGTCGAGCAGTACTTC
TRBJ2-4	14	NA	TRBV7-9	NA	CASSDFKGGDIQYF	TGTGCCAGCAGCGACTTTAAGGGAGGTGACATTCAGTACTTC
TRBJ1-1	13	NA	TRBV12-5	NA	CASGLGEEREAFF	TGTGCTAGTGGTTTGGGGGAGGAGAGAGAAGCTTTCTTT
TRBJ1-6	17	NA	TRBV28	NA	CASSLITRGSHNSPLHF	TGTGCCAGCAGTTTGATTACCAGAGGGTCCCATAATTCACCCCTCCACTTT
TRBJ2-2	16	TRBD2	TRBV7-2	NA	CASSFRLAGGTGELFF	TGTGCCAGCAGCTTCCGACTAGCGGGAGGCACCGGGGAGCTGTTTTTT
TRBJ2-2	12	TRBD1	TRBV6-5	NA	CASDRGAGELFF	TGTGCCAGCGACAGGGGCGCCGGGGAGCTGTTTTTT
TRBJ2-7	14	NA	TRBV9	once	CASSVGGISGEQYF	TGTGCCAGCAGCGTTGGCGGGATAAGTGGAGAGCAGTACTTC
TRBJ2-6	16	NA	TRBV28	few	CASSATGSSGANVLTF	TGTGCCAGCAGTGCCACAGGGAGTTCTGGGGCCAACGTCCTGACTTTC
TRBJ1-5	15	NA	TRBV28	NA	CASRLAAGLNQPQHF	TGTGCCAGCAGGTTGGCAGCGGGATTAAATCAGCCCCAGCATTTT
TRBJ1-1	15	TRBD1	TRBV19	NA	CASSMGQGARSEAFF	TGTGCCAGTAGTATGGGACAGGGGGCGCGGAGTGAAGCTTTCTTT
TRBJ2-4	16	NA	TRBV5-6	once	CASSPRAGLAKNIQYF	TGTGCCAGCAGCCCGAGGGCGGGCCTAGCCAAAAACATTCAGTACTTC
TRBJ1-3	14	NA	TRBV5-1	NA	CASSPDSSGNTIYF	TGCGCCAGCAGCCCGGACAGCTCTGGAAACACCATATATTTT
TRBJ2-7	14	TRBD1	TRBV7-9	NA	CASSLGGQFGEQYF	TGTGCCAGCAGCTTAGGGGGACAGTTCGGCGAGCAGTACTTC
TRBJ1-1	13	NA	TRBV13	NA	CASSARFGTEAFF	TGTGCCAGCAGCGCCCGGTTTGGCACTGAAGCTTTCTTT
TRBJ2-7	13	TRBD2	TRBV4-1	NA	CASSLGLDYEQYF	TGCGCCAGCAGCCTTGGACTAGACTACGAGCAGTACTTC
TRBJ2-3	14	TRBD1	TRBV19	NA	CASSIPDRAHTQYF	TGTGCCAGTAGTATTCCTGACAGGGCTCATACGCAGTATTTT
TRBJ1-2	12	NA	TRBV28	once	CASKGGIYGYTF	TGTGCCAGCAAGGGAGGAATCTATGGCTACACCTTC